This TCR beta chain emerged from a study of regulatory T cells in long-lasting Graves disease. Combining iRepertoire HTBI primers with Arm-PCR of CDR3 regions, the authors built TCR beta libraries. A single record per CDR3 protein comes from TCRdb applying MiXCR to the multiplex PCR reads. The repertoire holds some 490,000 distinct CDR3 sequences, with around 11% as singletons. This CDR3 is 15 amino acids long. Germline V gene sequence: CDR1 SGHRS, CDR2 YFSETQ. Trimming left V 0 bases short and J 3 bases short, with 13 bases between. This clonotype has ten or more counts. Sample time point: newly diagnosed GD, antithyroid drugs for less than 3 months. PBMC RNA served as the TCR library source. This sample was shared with a second study, whose subject was T cells in Graves' hyperthyroidism and ophthalmopathy.

The material sequenced was peripheral blood mononuclear cells (PBMCs), taken at new diagnosis, from a patient treated with antithyroid drugs. The V and J genes are TRBV5-1 and TRBJ2-7; D could derive from TRBD1 or TRBD2 (5 bases each). The source of this sequence is a woman aged 25 to 39 with Graves disease. CDR3 region: CASSLASGRDYEQYF. In DNA, the CDR3 is TGCGCCAGCAGCTTGGCATCGGGACGGGACTACGAGCAGTACTTC.